The source of this T cell receptor beta chain is a study of blood T cell repertoires in COVID-19. On the study more broadly: Sample material is recorded as cDNA or gDNA derived from T cells, B-cell-depleted T cells, or PBMCs.

The CDR3 runs to 13 residues. Per the germline V gene, CDR1 is SQVTM and CDR2 is ANQGSEA. Losses at the gene ends were 4 bases for V and 4 bases for J; bases not matched to a gene: 6. Study processing details: Reference gene primer amplification gave nucleated cell count estimates. Clones were sequenced by immunoSEQ multiplex PCR, and TCRdb holds only the in-frame ones, with some missing. The DNA gave D and trimming, while V, J and clone size come from that table. The repertoire holds about 250,000 clones, with around 83% as singletons. V and J are TRBV29-1 and TRBJ1-1; 7 bases fit TRBD1. Sequences were obtained from peripheral blood. The TCR comes from an elderly man with acute or convalescent COVID-19. CDR3 sequence reads: CSVARDRITEAFF. The CDR3 DNA follows: TGCAGCGTTGCCCGGGACAGAATCACTGAAGCTTTCTTT.